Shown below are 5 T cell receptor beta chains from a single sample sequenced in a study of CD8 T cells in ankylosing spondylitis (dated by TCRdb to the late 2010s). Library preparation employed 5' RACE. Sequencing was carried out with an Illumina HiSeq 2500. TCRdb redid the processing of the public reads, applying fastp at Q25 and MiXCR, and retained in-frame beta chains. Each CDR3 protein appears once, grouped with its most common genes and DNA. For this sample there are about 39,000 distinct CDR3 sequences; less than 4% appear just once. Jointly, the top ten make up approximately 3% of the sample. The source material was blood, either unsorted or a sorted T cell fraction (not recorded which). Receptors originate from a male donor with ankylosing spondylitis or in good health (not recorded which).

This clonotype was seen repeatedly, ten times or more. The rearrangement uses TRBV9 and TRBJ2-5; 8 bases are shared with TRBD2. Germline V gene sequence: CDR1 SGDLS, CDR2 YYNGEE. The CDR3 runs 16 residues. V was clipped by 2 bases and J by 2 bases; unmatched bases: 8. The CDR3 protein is CASSVSIAGIQETQYF. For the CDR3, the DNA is TGTGCCAGCAGCGTTTCTATAGCGGGGATACAAGAGACCCAGTACTTC.

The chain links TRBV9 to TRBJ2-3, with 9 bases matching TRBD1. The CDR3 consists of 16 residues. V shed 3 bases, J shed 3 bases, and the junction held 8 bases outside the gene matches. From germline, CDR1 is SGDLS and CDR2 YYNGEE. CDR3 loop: CASSERQGESTDTQYF. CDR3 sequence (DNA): TGTGCCAGCAGCGAAAGACAGGGGGAAAGTACAGATACGCAGTATTTT.

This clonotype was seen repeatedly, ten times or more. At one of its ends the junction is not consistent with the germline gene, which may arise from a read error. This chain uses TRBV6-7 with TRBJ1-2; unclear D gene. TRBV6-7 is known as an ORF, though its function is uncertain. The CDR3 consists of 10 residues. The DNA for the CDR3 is TGTGCCAGCAGTCCGGAGCCAAGTGTCTTC. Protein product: CASSPEPSVF.

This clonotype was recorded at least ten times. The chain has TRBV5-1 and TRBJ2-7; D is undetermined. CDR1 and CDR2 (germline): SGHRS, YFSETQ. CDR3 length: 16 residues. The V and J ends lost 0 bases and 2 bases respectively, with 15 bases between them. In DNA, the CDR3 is TGCGCCAGCAGCTTGGCTCGGACCGCGGACGCCTACGAGCAGTACGTC. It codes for CASSLARTADAYEQYV.

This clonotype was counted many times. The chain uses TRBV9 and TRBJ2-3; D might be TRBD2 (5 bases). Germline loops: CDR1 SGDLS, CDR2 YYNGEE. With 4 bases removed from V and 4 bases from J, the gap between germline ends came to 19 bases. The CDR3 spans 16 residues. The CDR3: CASSSASLNVADTQYF. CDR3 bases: TGTGCCAGCAGCTCCGCTAGCCTCAACGTCGCAGATACGCAGTATTTT. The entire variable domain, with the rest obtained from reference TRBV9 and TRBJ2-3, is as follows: DSGVTQTPKHLITATGQRVTLRCSPRSGDLSVYWYQQSLDQGLQFLIQYYNGEERAKGNILERFSAQQFPDLHSELNLSSLELGDSALYFCASSSASLNVADTQYFGPGTRLTVL.